This T cell receptor (beta chain) was sequenced in a study of graft-versus-host responses after intestinal transplantation. CDR1 is SGHTA and CDR2 is FQGTGA in the germline V gene. The CDR3 sequence is 14 residues long. Trimming shortened V by 1 base and J by 9 bases, and 13 bases separated the two germline ends. Clones were read by immunoSEQ multiplex PCR, and TCRdb kept only the in-frame ones, dropping some. This sample has approximately 100,000 clones, with more than 75% found just once. Material: PBMCs, obtained 255 days after intestinal transplant. The rearrangement uses TRBV7-3 and TRBJ2-1, with TRBD1 as a possible D gene (5 bases). The receptor was isolated from a human patient who received an intestinal transplant, so some T cells may come from the graft donor. For the CDR3, the DNA is TGTGCCAGCAGCTTAAGGGGCCCCTATGGTGAGCAGTTCTTC. Translating it yields CASSLRGPYGEQFF. The whole variable domain, filled in from reference TRBV7-3 and TRBJ2-1, reads GAGVSQTPSNKVTEKGKYVELRCDPISGHTALYWYRQSLGQGPEFLIYFQGTGAADDSGLPNDRFFAVRPEGSVSTLKIQRTERGDSAVYLCASSLRGPYGEQFFGPGTRLTVL.